Listed below are T cell receptor beta chains from one sample, sequenced in a study of shared clonotypes between healthy human individuals. The protocol was immunoSEQ multiplex PCR, while the TCRdb copy is restricted to in-frame clones and leaves out a portion. The sample has approximately 2.3 million clones; over 90% are singletons. The sample was naive CD4+ T cells from PBMCs. The source is a young man in good health. Some clones in this sample may be carry-over from other donors' samples. CDR3s include the opening cysteine and the closing phenylalanine or tryptophan. The order of the fields is V gene, J gene, clone size, D gene, CDR3 DNA, CDR3 protein. A D gene is named only where the DNA matches it firmly. The listing skips clone size in some rows; elsewhere it reads once, few, many or a size class.

>TRBV12-2|TRBJ2-2|.|.
TGTGCAAGTCGCTTAGCCCGCTTCTGGGGGAACACCGGGGAGCTGTTTTTT
CASRLARFWGNTGELFF
>TRBV28|TRBJ2-7|.|TRBD2
TGTGCCAGCAGGGCGGGAGGAGGTTCCGAGCAGTACTTC
CASRAGGGSEQYF
>TRBV5-1|TRBJ2-6|.|.
TGCGCCAGCAGCCCCAGGGTCTCTGGGGCCAACGTCCTGACTTTC
CASSPRVSGANVLTF
>TRBV29-1|TRBJ1-1|.|.
TGCAGCGTGGTACAAGGAAACACTGAAGCTTTCTTT
CSVVQGNTEAFF
>TRBV5-1|TRBJ2-1|.|TRBD2
TGCGCCAGCAGCTTGCTGGCGGGAGGCTACAATGAGCAGTTCTTC
CASSLLAGGYNEQFF
>TRBV20-1|TRBJ2-7|.|.
TGCAGTGCTAGTGACTCCTACGAGCAGTACTTC
CSASDSYEQYF
>TRBV7-3|TRBJ2-5|.|TRBD2
TGTGCCAGCAGCAAAGATGGGACTAGCGGGAGTGCCTTAGACTTC
CASSKDGTSGSALDF
>TRBV4-1|TRBJ2-1|.|.
TGCGCCAGCAGCCGCACTAGCTTTGACTACAATGAGCAGTTCTTC
CASSRTSFDYNEQFF
>TRBV28|TRBJ1-4|.|.
TGTGCCAGCAGTTTACAGGGAACAACTAATGAAAAACTGTTTTTT
CASSLQGTTNEKLFF
>TRBV14|TRBJ2-5|.|.
TGTGCCAGCAGCCAAGCCCTTGGTGGGTCCCAGTACTTC
CASSQALGGSQYF
>TRBV30|TRBJ1-5|.|.
TGTGCCTGGAGTGCGCGGGGGGGTCAGCCCCAGCATTTT
CAWSARGGQPQHF
>TRBV6-5|TRBJ2-5|.|.
TGTGCCAGCAGTTACTACCGCCGCGGGGAGACCCAGTACTTC
CASSYYRRGETQYF
>TRBV5-1|TRBJ2-6|once|TRBD1
TGCGCCAGCAGCCCGGGACAGGGAAGCTCTGGGGCCAACGTCCTGACTTTC
CASSPGQGSSGANVLTF
>TRBV4-1|TRBJ1-1|.|TRBD1
TGCGCCAGCAGCCAAGCACCGGACAGGAATCTGAACACTGAAGCTTTCTTT
CASSQAPDRNLNTEAFF
>TRBV28|TRBJ2-1|.|TRBD2
TGTGCCAGCAGGGCTAGCGGGAGTTACAATGAGCAGTTCTTC
CASRASGSYNEQFF
>TRBV6-5|TRBJ2-3|.|.
TGTGCCAGCAGTCCCTACCTCCCGGGGGCAGATACGCAGTATTTT
CASSPYLPGADTQYF
>TRBV29-1|TRBJ1-2|.|.
TGCAGCGTGGGGACTGTAAACTATGGCTACACCTTC
CSVGTVNYGYTF
>TRBV28|TRBJ2-5|.|.
TGTGCCAGCAGTGAGATAGCGGCCAAGAGGGAGACCCAGTACTTC
CASSEIAAKRETQYF
>TRBV29-1|TRBJ2-7|.|TRBD1
TGCAGCGTTTGGACACAGGGGTACGAGCAGTACTTC
CSVWTQGYEQYF
>TRBV5-1|TRBJ2-2|.|TRBD2
TGCGCCAGCCAGCGGGAGGGTCCCGGGGAGCTGTTTTTT
CASQREGPGELFF
>TRBV28|TRBJ2-5|.|.
TGTGCCAGCAGTTTAACCGGGAGTCACGAGACCCAGTACTTC
CASSLTGSHETQYF
>TRBV5-1|TRBJ1-2|.|.
TGCGCCAGCAGCTTTGAGGTCCCCCCTGGTGGCTACACCTTC
CASSFEVPPGGYTF
>TRBV2|TRBJ2-5|.|.
TGTGCCAGCAGTGAAAGGGTGGGGAAAGAGACCCAGTACTTC
CASSERVGKETQYF
>TRBV6-5|TRBJ2-2|.|TRBD2
TGTGCCAGCTTCGGGAGGGCCGGCACCGGGGAGCTGTTTTTT
CASFGRAGTGELFF
>TRBV15|TRBJ2-2|.|TRBD1
TGTGCCACCAGCAGAACGACAGGGGGCAGGGACACCGGGGAGCTGTTTTTT
CATSRTTGGRDTGELFF
>TRBV5-4|TRBJ2-5|once|.
TGTGCCAGCAGCTTGCCCGGGAGTGAGTCAGAGACCCAGTACTTC
CASSLPGSESETQYF
>TRBV11-2|TRBJ2-4|.|TRBD1
TGTGCCAGCAGCTTAGTGGTTGGAGGGACAGGAGCCAAAAACATTCAGTACTTC
CASSLVVGGTGAKNIQYF
>TRBV18|TRBJ2-7|once|.
TGTGCCAGCTCGCCCACATCGGATACCTACGAGCAGTACTTC
CASSPTSDTYEQYF
>TRBV28|TRBJ1-5|.|.
TGTGCCAGCAGTGGAGCCGGGGCCCTCTATCAGCCCCAGCATTTT
CASSGAGALYQPQHF
>TRBV28|TRBJ1-1|.|.
TGTGCCAGCAGTTCGAACCCCGGGGGGCGGGAGAACACTGAAGCTTTCTTT
CASSSNPGGRENTEAFF
>TRBV18|TRBJ2-3|.|TRBD1
TGTGCCAGCTCACAGGGACAGCAGTCCACAGATACGCAGTATTTT
CASSQGQQSTDTQYF
>TRBV28|TRBJ2-4|.|.
TGTGCCAGCACCCCTGGTGTTGCCAAAAACATTCAGTACTTC
CASTPGVAKNIQYF
>TRBV28|TRBJ1-5|few|.
TGTGCCAGCAGTAATGGCATAGGATTCTTGAGCAATCAGCCCCAGCATTTT
CASSNGIGFLSNQPQHF
>TRBV4-3|TRBJ1-4|once|TRBD1
TGCGCCAGCAGCCAAGATCTGGCCCTGGGGAGGGGGCAGGGAACTAATGAAAAACTGTTTTTT
CASSQDLALGRGQGTNEKLFF
>TRBV7-7|TRBJ2-2|.|.
TGTGCCAGCAGCTTGGATTCGTCCGGGGAGCTGTTTTTT
CASSLDSSGELFF
>TRBV6-5|TRBJ1-1|.|.
TGTGCCAGCAGCCCGCTGGGGAACACTGAAGCTTTCTTT
CASSPLGNTEAFF
>TRBV2|TRBJ1-4|.|.
TGTGCCAGCCGCAGTGGCGGCGCAACTAATGAAAAACTGTTTTTT
CASRSGGATNEKLFF
>TRBV19|TRBJ1-1|.|.
TGTGCCAGTAGTTCGCACAGGGTTCGGGACGCTGAAGCTTTCTTT
CASSSHRVRDAEAFF
>TRBV6-1|TRBJ2-1|.|TRBD2
TGTGCCAGCAGTGCGCGGGAGACGACCTGGAATGAGCAGTTCTTC
CASSARETTWNEQFF
>TRBV4-2|TRBJ2-7|.|.
TGTGCCAGCAGCCAAGAAACTCCTTACGAGCAGTACTTC
CASSQETPYEQYF
>TRBV6-6|TRBJ2-2|.|TRBD1
TGTGCCATCCTCGGGACAGCAAACACCGGGGAGCTGTTTTTT
CAILGTANTGELFF
>TRBV28|TRBJ1-3|.|.
TGTGCCAGCAGTCCCCAGGGGTCTGGAAACACCATATATTTT
CASSPQGSGNTIYF
>TRBV18|TRBJ1-2|.|TRBD1
TGTGCCAGCTCACCACCTTCTAGGGAACAGGGGAACGGCTACACCTTC
CASSPPSREQGNGYTF
>TRBV2|TRBJ2-3|.|TRBD2
TGTGCCAGCAGTGAAGCCGGACTAGCGGGGGGGGATACGCAGTATTTT
CASSEAGLAGGDTQYF
>TRBV4-1|TRBJ1-4|.|.
TGCGCCAGCAGCCAAGATCGGGGCCGTGAAAAACTGTTTTTT
CASSQDRGREKLFF